The present entry profiles one T cell receptor beta chain with its context. Original methodology: The assay estimated nucleated cells by amplifying reference gene primers. Clones were read by immunoSEQ multiplex PCR, and TCRdb kept only the in-frame ones, dropping some. V and J calls and clone size are as listed in that table; D and trimming were resolved from the DNA. The profile covers more than 350,000 clones, with roughly nine tenths appearing a single time and about 1% taken by the ten largest. These data are taken from a study of blood T cell repertoires in COVID-19. The study drew participants aged about 18 to 95 years from some 25 US areas. Grouping used clinical history reported by participants in a survey and questionnaire. Resolution of symptoms, clearance, or two negative PCRs was present in recovered Cohort 3 donors. The sequence was collected from a young man who had recovered from COVID-19. Sequencing was carried out using PBMCs or T cells enriched from blood (not recorded which).

Written as DNA, the CDR3 is TGTGCCAGTAGTTTCAGGCGGGGGTCCGGGGAGCTGTTTTTT. Its protein is CASSFRRGSGELFF. J is TRBJ2-2 and V is TRBV19, with 7 bases that match TRBD2. This CDR3 spans 14 amino acids. Germline CDR1 LNHDA, CDR2 SQIVND (reference sequence). J gave up 6 bases and V 5 bases, and 6 bases lay outside the gene matches.